The clone carrying this T cell receptor (beta chain) was picked up many times. Its antigen remains unknown. TCR beta CDR3 regions were amplified from RNA transcripts. Second-round multiplex PCR followed a first-round RT-PCR using HTBI primers. TCRdb re-called the multiplex PCR reads through MiXCR, storing one row per CDR3 protein. The sample lists 620,000 or so distinct CDR3 sequences, approximately 22% occurring once. The diagnosis was founded upon clinical symptoms, serum thyroxine, TRAb, thyroid ultrasound and orbital computed tomography. The record originates from a study of Graves' ophthalmopathy and Graves' hyperthyroidism. Study-level points and caveats: Predictions made by the model for ophthalmopathy progression reached roughly 71% sensitivity and less than 80% specificity. A model built from 13 signatures distinguished ophthalmopathy from stable hyperthyroidism with around 91% sensitivity and approximately 80% specificity. Appearing in blood as well were most expanded thyroid clonotypes above 0.001 frequency.

The sequence was obtained from a woman aged 18-29 years with stable Graves' hyperthyroidism. Some clones in this sample may be carry-over from other donors' samples. The sequencing input was peripheral blood.

The CDR3 region has the DNA TGTGCCAGCACTACTGGACAGGCTTTTGGCTACACCTTC. Amino acid sequence: CASTTGQAFGYTF. The chain joins TRBV6-1 to TRBJ1-2; TRBD1 agrees at 7 bases. CDR3 length: 13 amino acids. The V gene end was trimmed by 7 bases and the J gene end by 7 bases; junction bases not matched to a gene: 9. The germline V gene encodes CDR1 MNHNS and CDR2 SASEGT.